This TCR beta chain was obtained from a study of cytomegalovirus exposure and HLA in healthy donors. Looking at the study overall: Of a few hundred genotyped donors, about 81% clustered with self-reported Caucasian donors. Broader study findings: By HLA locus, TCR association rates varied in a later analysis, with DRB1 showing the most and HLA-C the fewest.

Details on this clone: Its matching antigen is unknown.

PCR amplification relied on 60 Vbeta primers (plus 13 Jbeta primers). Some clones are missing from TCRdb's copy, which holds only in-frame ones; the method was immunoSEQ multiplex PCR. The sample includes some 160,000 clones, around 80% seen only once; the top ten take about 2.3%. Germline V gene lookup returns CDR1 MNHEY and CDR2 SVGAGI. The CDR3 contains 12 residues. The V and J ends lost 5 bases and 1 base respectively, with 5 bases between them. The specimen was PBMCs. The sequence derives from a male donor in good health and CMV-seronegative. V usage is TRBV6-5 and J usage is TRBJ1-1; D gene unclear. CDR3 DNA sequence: TGTGCCAGCAGTCGTCCGAACACTGAAGCTTTCTTT. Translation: CASSRPNTEAFF.